These 25 T cell receptor beta chains share one sample of origin, sequenced in a study of blood T cell repertoires in COVID-19. Here immunoSEQ multiplex PCR was the method, and the copy in TCRdb shows in-frame clones only, minus some. The table records some 140,000 clones, roughly 80% of them present only once. The sample consisted of peripheral blood. The receptors stem from a woman aged 55 to 70 with acute or convalescent COVID-19.

This clone was counted only a few times. This rearrangement joins TRBV6-5 to TRBJ2-7; D ambiguous. The V and J ends lost 0 bases and 3 bases respectively, with 15 bases between them. This CDR3 is built from 16 residues. Germline V gives CDR1 MNHEY, CDR2 SVGAGI. The CDR3 loop reads CASSYSRVLTYYEQYF. The CDR3 nucleotides are TGTGCCAGCAGTTACTCCCGGGTCTTGACCTACTACGAGCAGTACTTC.

The chain carries TRBV4-1 and TRBJ2-1, with D perhaps matching TRBD2 (5 bases). Germline values: CDR1 MGHRA, CDR2 YSYEKL. Between the trimmed V and J ends, which lost 8 bases and 5 bases, there was a span of 13 bases. CDR3 length: 13 residues. The CDR3 bases are TGCGCCAGCCGAACTAGGACTCACAATGAGCAGTTCTTC. Translating it yields CASRTRTHNEQFF.

The chain has TRBV19 and TRBJ1-5; TRBD1 aligns across 7 bases. Germline V gives CDR1 LNHDA, CDR2 SQIVND (reference sequence). The junction had 15 bases not matched to a gene; V was cut back by 5 bases and J by 5 bases. The CDR3 covers 17 residues. The CDR3 coding sequence is TGTGCCAGTAGTGCCCGGCGATTTGAGGGGGCAGATCAGCCCCAGCATTTT. Translated: CASSARRFEGADQPQHF.

V is TRBV28 and J is TRBJ2-6; TRBD1 agrees at 11 bases. Trimming took 5 bases from V and 7 from J; bases not matched to a gene: 16. This CDR3 contains 19 residues. Germline lookup yields CDR1 MDHEN and CDR2 SYDVKM. CDR3 nucleotide sequence: TGTGCCAGCAGTCCGTTATTGACCGGGACAGGGGGTCCAGCCAACGTCCTGACTTTC. This sequence encodes CASSPLLTGTGGPANVLTF.

J is TRBJ1-2 and V is TRBV14, with D unclear. Per germline, CDR1 SGHDN and CDR2 FVKESK. Trimming left V 2 bases short and J 2 bases short, with 9 bases between. There are 14 residues in the CDR3. For the CDR3, the DNA is TGTGCCAGCAGCCAAAAGCCAGGAAACTATGGCTACACCTTC. The encoded protein is CASSQKPGNYGYTF.

The CDR3 sequence: CASSSYASGLTSGNTIYF. The CDR3 coding sequence is TGTGCCAGCAGCTCCTACGCAAGTGGACTTACCTCTGGAAACACCATATATTTT. The chain carries TRBV12-1 and TRBJ1-3. TRBV12-1 is noted as a pseudogene. The CDR3 sequence is 18 residues long.

The rearrangement joins TRBV4-2 to TRBJ2-7, with 8 bases that match TRBD1. The germline CDR1 and CDR2 sequences are LGHNA and YNFKEQ. The CDR3 is 16 amino acids. V dropped 0 bases and J dropped 5; count of bases not matched to a gene: 9. The CDR3 sequence is CASSQDGRTGWNEQYF. CDR3 nucleotides: TGTGCCAGCAGCCAAGACGGAAGGACAGGGTGGAACGAGCAGTACTTC.

The rearrangement joins TRBV2 to TRBJ1-2, with D tentatively TRBD1 (6 bases). Germline values: CDR1 SNHLY, CDR2 FYNNEI. Between the trimmed V and J ends, which lost 0 bases and 2 bases, there was a span of 10 bases. This CDR3 region has 15 residues. The CDR3 coding sequence is TGTGCCAGCAGTGAAGCCCCCCAGGGGAACTATGGCTACACCTTC. This codes for CASSEAPQGNYGYTF.

J is TRBJ1-5 and V is TRBV28, with no clear D. V shed 5 bases and J shed 3 bases, with 17 bases lying between them. Per the germline V gene, CDR1 is MDHEN and CDR2 is SYDVKM. The CDR3 consists of 16 residues. The CDR3 nucleotides read TGTGCCAGCAGTCACCCGGGTTTCGGTCCCAATCAGCCCCAGCATTTT. Its protein is CASSHPGFGPNQPQHF.

This clone was observed a few times. The gene calls are TRBV29-1 and TRBJ2-3, with D unresolved. V lost 4 bases, J lost 2 bases, and 13 bases lay in between. Germline V CDR1 and CDR2: SQVTM, ANQGSEA. The CDR3 extends over 14 amino acids. CDR3 residues: CSVGGELTTDTQYF. The CDR3 DNA follows: TGCAGCGTTGGCGGAGAATTGACCACAGATACGCAGTATTTT.

The rearrangement uses TRBV12-3 or TRBV12-4 and TRBJ1-6, with 9 nucleotides matching TRBD1. CDR3 size: 13 residues. J gave up 7 bases and V 5 bases, and 0 bases lay outside the gene matches. The CDR3 DNA sequence: TGTGCCAGCAGTGGACAGGGGAATTCACCCCTCCACTTT. It translates to CASSGQGNSPLHF.

Details on this clone: Other DNA sequences in the same sample also yield this CDR3. V usage is TRBV5-1 and J usage is TRBJ1-1; 8 positions agree with TRBD1. CDR1 and CDR2 from the germline V gene are SGHRS and YFSETQ. The CDR3 extends over 14 amino acids. The trim removed 0 bases at V and 4 bases at J, leaving 2 bases unmatched. CDR3 loop: CASSLDGQGTEAFF. The CDR3 DNA follows: TGCGCCAGCAGCTTGGATGGACAGGGCACTGAAGCTTTCTTT.

CDR3 in amino acids: CASSQGTTGANEKLFF. CDR3 DNA sequence: TGTGCCAGCAGCCAAGGGACGACAGGGGCCAATGAAAAACTGTTTTTT. The chain carries TRBV4-2 and TRBJ1-4; 8 bases are shared with TRBD1. V trimming: 1 base; J trimming: 5 bases; junction bases outside the gene matches: 6. The CDR3 spans 16 residues. Germline V gene sequence: CDR1 LGHNA, CDR2 YNFKEQ.

This clone was found a few times. The V call is TRBV2, the J call TRBJ1-1, with D unresolved. Trimming removed 3 bases at V and 0 bases at J, with 5 bases between. Germline V lookup: CDR1 SNHLY, CDR2 FYNNEI. There are 13 residues in the CDR3. CDR3 sequence reads: CASSDTVNTEAFF. The CDR3 DNA follows: TGTGCCAGCAGTGACACGGTGAACACTGAAGCTTTCTTT.

This clone was detected only once. The rearrangement joins TRBV6-5 to TRBJ2-1; TRBD1 might be the D (5 bases). The germline V gene encodes CDR1 MNHEY and CDR2 SVGAGI. The length of the CDR3 is 15 residues. Trimming pared 2 bases from V and 6 bases from J, leaving 14 bases between. CDR3 loop: CASSYRSFGANEQFF. DNA for the CDR3: TGTGCCAGCAGTTACCGGAGCTTTGGGGCCAATGAGCAGTTCTTC.

V gene TRBV4-2 combines with J gene TRBJ1-6; the D gene is possibly TRBD1 (6 bases). The germline V gene encodes CDR1 LGHNA and CDR2 YNFKEQ. Trimming pared 3 bases from V and 9 bases from J, leaving 15 bases between. The CDR3 covers 15 residues. The CDR3 loop reads CASSQVGQYFSPLHF. The DNA of the CDR3 is TGTGCCAGCAGCCAGGTCGGACAGTATTTTTCACCCCTCCACTTT.

The genes are TRBV10-3 and TRBJ1-2, with D hard to call. The germline gives CDR1 ENHRY, CDR2 SYGVKD. The CDR3 is 14 residues long. Between the trimmed V and J ends, which lost 4 bases and 1 base, there was a span of 10 bases. The CDR3 spells CAISGGGNNYGYTF. DNA of the CDR3: TGTGCCATCAGTGGAGGCGGGAATAACTATGGCTACACCTTC.

The chain carries TRBV7-3 and TRBJ2-1; 11 bases fit TRBD1. The V and J ends lost 5 bases and 8 bases, in that order; junction bases with no gene match: 5. Germline lookup yields CDR1 SGHTA and CDR2 FQGTGA. The CDR3 is 14 amino acids. The CDR3 is CASSRDRGADEQFF. As DNA, the CDR3 is TGTGCCAGCAGCCGGGACAGGGGGGCCGATGAGCAGTTCTTC.

This chain connects TRBV7-6 to TRBJ1-1; maybe TRBD1 (6 bases). The length of the CDR3 is 15 residues. V dropped 5 bases and J dropped 1 base, with 14 bases sitting between them. The germline V gene has CDR1 SGHVS and CDR2 FNYEAQ. CDR3 amino acids: CASSRGGQTNTEAFF. In nucleotides, the CDR3 is TGTGCCAGCAGCCGGGGGGGACAAACGAACACTGAAGCTTTCTTT. Supplemented by reference TRBV7-6 and TRBJ1-1, the full variable domain reads GAGVSQSPRYKVTKRGQDVALRCDPISGHVSLYWYRQALGQGPEFLTYFNYEAQQDKSGLPNDRFSAERPEGSISTLTIQRTEQRDSAMYRCASSRGGQTNTEAFFGQGTRLTVV.

Here the CDR3 reads CASRMTGPLSGANVLTF. CDR3 DNA: TGTGCCAGTAGGATGACAGGACCTCTCTCTGGGGCCAACGTCCTGACTTTC. The gene calls are TRBV19 and TRBJ2-6; TRBD1 is a possible D gene (6 bases). Germline assignment: CDR1 LNHDA and CDR2 SQIVND (reference sequence). The CDR3 covers 17 residues. Trimming stripped 6 bases from V and 0 bases from J, with 15 bases between. The whole variable domain, remainder taken from reference TRBV19 and TRBJ2-6, is DGGITQSPKYLFRKEGQNVTLSCEQNLNHDAMYWYRQDPGQGLRLIYYSQIVNDFQKGDIAEGYSVSREKKESFPLTVTSAQKNPTAFYLCASRMTGPLSGANVLTFGAGSRLTVL.

This clone turned up a few times. The CDR3 protein is CASSMARAYEKLFF. In DNA, the CDR3 is TGTGCCAGTAGTATGGCCAGGGCCTACGAAAAACTGTTTTTT. The V and J genes are TRBV19 and TRBJ1-4; perhaps TRBD1 as D (5 bases). V was clipped by 3 bases and J by 8 bases, with 13 bases between them. In germline, CDR1 is LNHDA, CDR2 SQIVND (reference sequence). The CDR3 has 14 residues.

The chain uses TRBV7-9 and TRBJ2-3; 14 bases match TRBD2. Trimming took 3 bases from V and 4 from J; bases not matched to a gene: 0. The germline V gene encodes CDR1 SEHNR and CDR2 FQNEAQ (reference sequence). The CDR3 sequence is 15 residues long. CDR3 nucleotide sequence: TGTGCCAGCAGCTTGACTAGCGGGGGGGCAGATACGCAGTATTTT. Amino acid sequence: CASSLTSGGADTQYF.

The chain is built from TRBV29-1 and TRBJ1-1; TRBD1 might be the D (5 bases). The V gene's germline CDR1 is SQVTM and CDR2 ANQGSEA. CDR3 size: 13 residues. V lost 7 bases and J 0 bases, leaving 12 bases between the germline ends. The DNA of the CDR3 is TGCAGCGCCGAGACAGACTTGAACACTGAAGCTTTCTTT. Its protein is CSAETDLNTEAFF.

The chain carries TRBV6-5 and TRBJ1-2; 8 positions agree with TRBD1. Germline CDR1 and CDR2: MNHEY and SVGAGI. CDR3 size: 15 residues. The V segment lost 5 bases and the J segment 6 bases; nucleotides outside the gene matches: 11. CDR3 sequence reads: CASSLFRGRKDGYTF. The DNA for the CDR3 is TGTGCCAGCAGTCTTTTCAGGGGGCGCAAGGATGGCTACACCTTC.

The J gene is TRBJ1-5, the V gene TRBV30; TRBD1 matches 7 bases. Trimming at V came to 2 bases and at J to 7 bases, leaving 8 bases not matched to a gene. Germline V lookup: CDR1 GTSNPN, CDR2 SVGIG (reference sequence). This CDR3 has 14 amino acids. The CDR3 DNA follows: TGTGCCTGGAGTCCCGACAGGGCGGAGCAGCCCCAGCATTTT. Amino acid sequence: CAWSPDRAEQPQHF.